This TCR beta chain was recorded in a study of T-cell reconstitution after alpha-beta-depleted transplantation in children (dated by TCRdb to the mid-2010s). Background for the entire study: Using TCR repertoire profiling, the study followed T-cell immune reconstitution in a quantitative way in children after TCRalphabeta/CD19-depleted allogeneic hematopoietic cell transplantation. Broad study findings and their caveats: In some patients, high TCRbeta diversity at day 60 was attributed to recipient T cells and intrathymic progenitors that had survived conditioning. Hyperexpanded clone frequencies declined over subsequent months; after one year, T-cell counts and TCRbeta diversity were mostly attributed to newly produced T cells. The apparently early recovery of alphabetaT-cell counts about two months after transplant reportedly depended on only several hundred rapidly expanded clones that came from non-depleted graft cells.

Based on the germline V gene, the CDR1 and CDR2 sequences are SGHRS and YFSETQ. The CDR3, from cysteine to phenylalanine, totals 15 residues. The only DNA kept is the CDR3, 45 bases in frame from the first base. Clipping removes 2 bases from V and 1 base from J, with 2 as the unmatched junction base count. Only a few counts were recorded for this clonotype. It has no known antigen specificity. Per-base qualities were not stored, and no clone one base away is much larger. This specimen's treatment or condition label, per the study, means: allogeneic hematopoietic cell transplantation with graft depleted of TCRalphabeta T cells and CD19 B cells. The children who served as transplant recipients had been given grafts of TCRalphabeta/CD19-depleted allogeneic hematopoietic cells. Libraries were constructed by PCR. TCRdb names Illumina HiSeq 2500 as the instrument used. TCR libraries were prepared with molecular barcoding, using unique molecular identifiers to normalize TCRbeta repertoire quantification. TCRdb reworked the public reads: Q25 trimming with fastp, MiXCR clone assembly, productive beta chains retained. Here each entry gathers all rows of one CDR3 protein and keeps the most common genes and DNA. The sample yields around 440,000 distinct CDR3 sequences; around 16% were counted once. The ten largest clones represent 25% to 30% of the sample.

The material was PBMCs, mostly from graft donor cells, obtained 360 days after TCRalphabeta/CD19-depleted stem cell transplant. This chain joins TRBV5-1 to TRBJ2-2, and 7 junctional nucleotides match TRBD1. The TCR originated in a boy less than two years old who had a stem cell transplant for Wiskott-Aldrich syndrome, so the T cells may come from the graft donor. The DNA sequence is given as TGCGCCAGCAGCTTTAGGACAGGGAACACCGGGGAGCTGTTTTTT. It is translated as CASSFRTGNTGELFF.